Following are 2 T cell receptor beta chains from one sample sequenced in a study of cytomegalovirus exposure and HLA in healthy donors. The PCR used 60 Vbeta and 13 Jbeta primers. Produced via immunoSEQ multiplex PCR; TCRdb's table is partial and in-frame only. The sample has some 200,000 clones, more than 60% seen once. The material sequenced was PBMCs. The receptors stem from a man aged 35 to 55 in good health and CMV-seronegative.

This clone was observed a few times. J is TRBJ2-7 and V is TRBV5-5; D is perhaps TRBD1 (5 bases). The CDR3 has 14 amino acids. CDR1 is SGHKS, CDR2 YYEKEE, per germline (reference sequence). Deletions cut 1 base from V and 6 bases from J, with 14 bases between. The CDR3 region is CASSLKFPRVEQYF. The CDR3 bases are TGTGCCAGCAGCTTGAAGTTTCCCAGGGTCGAGCAGTACTTC. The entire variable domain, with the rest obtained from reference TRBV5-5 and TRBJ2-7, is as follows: DAGVTQSPTHLIKTRGQQVTLRCSPISGHKSVSWYQQVLGQGPQFIFQYYEKEERGRGNFPDRFSARQFPNYSSELNVNALLLGDSALYLCASSLKFPRVEQYFGPGTRLTVT.

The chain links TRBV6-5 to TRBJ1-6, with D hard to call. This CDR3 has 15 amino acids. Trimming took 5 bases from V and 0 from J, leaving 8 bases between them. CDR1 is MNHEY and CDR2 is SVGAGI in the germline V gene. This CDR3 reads CASSSLSSYNSPLHF. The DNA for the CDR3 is TGTGCCAGCAGTAGCCTAAGCTCCTATAATTCACCCCTCCACTTT.